This record covers a single T cell receptor beta chain. The CDR3 spans 18 residues. CDR1 is MGHDK and CDR2 is SYGVNS in the germline V gene. Trimming took 10 bases from V and 4 from J; bases not matched to a gene: 18. The data were obtained in a study of T cell changes during pregnancy in multiple sclerosis. Method: immunoSEQ multiplex PCR; TCRdb's copy keeps in-frame clones and lacks some. The sample holds just under 45,000 clones; roughly 92% are singletons and the top ten take 0.67%. This receptor was taken from a female donor with multiple sclerosis, enrolled in a pregnancy study. The specimen was CD4+ T cells from peripheral blood mononuclear cells, collected in the first trimester of pregnancy. The V gene is TRBV25-1, the J gene TRBJ2-1; 11 nucleotides agree with TRBD2. CDR3 sequence: CATRGPRIAGGRYNEQFF. CDR3 nucleotides: TGTGCCACCCGGGGCCCGAGAATAGCGGGAGGGAGATACAATGAGCAGTTCTTC. The variable domain in full, completed from reference TRBV25-1 and TRBJ2-1, reads EADIYQTPRYLVIGTGKKITLECSQTMGHDKMYWYQQDPGMELHLIHYSYGVNSTEKGDLSSESTVSRIRTEHFPLTLESARPSHTSQYLCATRGPRIAGGRYNEQFFGPGTRLTVL.